Listed below are T cell receptor beta chains from one sample, sequenced in a study of blood T cell repertoires in COVID-19. Generated by immunoSEQ multiplex PCR, the TCRdb table keeps only in-frame clones and is missing some. The sample consists of about 200,000 clones, around 85% of them appearing once. Input material: peripheral blood. Receptors were obtained from a man between 45 and 60 years old who had recovered from COVID-19. Both conserved end residues are part of each CDR3. A D gene is named only where the DNA matches it firmly.

d_call j_call v_call cdr3_aa
TRBD1 TRBJ2-2 TRBV13 CASSHPPGQGRPGELFF
- TRBJ2-1 TRBV13 CASSSEWGRSYNEQFF
- TRBJ1-5 TRBV10-2 CASSQQGNSNQPQHF
TRBD1 TRBJ2-5 TRBV18 CASSPGTGGLKETQYF
TRBD2 TRBJ2-5 TRBV7-9 CASSLGGSGGQETQYF
- TRBJ2-5 TRBV19 CASSIAGQLFRETQYF
TRBD2 TRBJ2-1 TRBV28 CAGTSGSYNEQFF
TRBD2 TRBJ2-3 TRBV7-3 CASSFSPTSGKRDTQYF
- TRBJ1-2 TRBV21-1 CASSTQGAPDYGYTF
TRBD1 TRBJ1-6 TRBV7-9 CASSMGQGTNSPLHF
TRBD1 TRBJ2-7 TRBV5-1 CASSLALGTGVKSYEQYF
- TRBJ2-3 TRBV3-1/TRBV3-2 CASSQSGELNTDTQYF
- TRBJ2-1 TRBV5-5 CASSLSGASFF
TRBD2 TRBJ2-5 TRBV29-1 CSVVLGGRGETQYF
TRBD1 TRBJ1-5 TRBV19 CASRGQTYFNQPQHF
- TRBJ1-1 TRBV4-3 CASSQSRSTTEAFF
- TRBJ1-1 TRBV21-1 CASSKLQGEMNTEAFF
TRBD2 TRBJ2-4 TRBV28 CASSHFSGRRNIQYF
TRBD2 TRBJ2-7 TRBV14 CASSLGLADSYEQYF
- TRBJ1-5 TRBV30 CAWSNGDNQPQHF
TRBD1 TRBJ2-3 TRBV7-2 CASSPDRGGADTQYF
- TRBJ1-4 TRBV7-2 CASSPGFNEKLFF
- TRBJ2-7 TRBV7-8 CASSLAGGIVSYEQYF
TRBD2 TRBJ2-2 TRBV7-8 CASSFRPTSENTGELFF
- TRBJ1-1 TRBV6-5 CASSPRGMSTEAFF
TRBD2 TRBJ2-2 TRBV7-9 CASSPLRGGHTGELFF
TRBD1 TRBJ2-1 TRBV10-3 CATEDRENEQFF
TRBD2 TRBJ2-3 TRBV7-2 CASSLAGLAGDTQYF
- TRBJ1-1 TRBV11-2 CASSLELGRKRTEAFF
TRBD1 TRBJ1-5 TRBV16 CASSQDRVGDQPQHF
TRBD2 TRBJ2-3 TRBV30 CAWMGGRVTDTQYF
TRBD2 TRBJ2-3 TRBV5-1 CASSSGSTDTQYF
- TRBJ2-1 TRBV9 CASSVTGSVEQFF
TRBD2 TRBJ2-5 TRBV6-6 CASSYQPGRVQETQYF
TRBD1 TRBJ2-1 TRBV6-4 CASSGGQGGNEQFF
- TRBJ1-1 TRBV19 CASSVGTIEAFF
TRBD2 TRBJ2-3 TRBV11-3 CASSQGTSGRTDTQYF
TRBD1 TRBJ2-2 TRBV10-3 CAISGQGDTGELFF
TRBD2 TRBJ2-2 TRBV24-1 CATDNMGQLAGDFAGELFF
- TRBJ2-3 TRBV3-1/TRBV3-2 CASSRPQLSGTDTQYF
TRBD1 TRBJ1-1 TRBV5-1 CASSWIGQGANTEAFF
- TRBJ2-5 TRBV19 CASGGRETQYF
TRBD2 TRBJ2-3 TRBV24-1 CATSDRGGLRPDTQYF
- TRBJ1-4 TRBV30 CAWSENPPEKLFF
TRBD2 TRBJ2-7 TRBV5-1 CASSLGTSGYEQYF
- TRBJ1-2 TRBV2 CASSEGGRLGYTF
TRBD2 TRBJ2-1 TRBV19 CASSILGPTGGYNEQFF
TRBD1 TRBJ1-6 TRBV19 CASSSQTGGQSPLHF
- TRBJ1-1 TRBV5-1 CASSLVGERAFF
TRBD1 TRBJ1-4 TRBV28 CASSAGQSNEKLFF
- TRBJ1-2 TRBV28 CASRLNRGGLGGYTF
- TRBJ2-1 TRBV7-6 CASSLEAGKSYNEQFF
TRBD1 TRBJ2-7 TRBV6-1 CASSEVDRVVGEQYF
TRBD2 TRBJ2-1 TRBV14 CASSSGLAVYNEQFF